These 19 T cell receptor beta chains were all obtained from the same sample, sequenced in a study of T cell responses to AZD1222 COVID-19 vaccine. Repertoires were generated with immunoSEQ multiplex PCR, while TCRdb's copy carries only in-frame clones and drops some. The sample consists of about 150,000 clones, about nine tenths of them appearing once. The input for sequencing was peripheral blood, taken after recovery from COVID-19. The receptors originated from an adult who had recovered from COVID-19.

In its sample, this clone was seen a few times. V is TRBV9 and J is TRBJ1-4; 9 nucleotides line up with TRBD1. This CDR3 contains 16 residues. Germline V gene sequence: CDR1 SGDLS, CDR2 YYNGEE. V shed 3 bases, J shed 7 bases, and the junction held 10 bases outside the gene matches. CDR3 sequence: CASSGPQGAYGEKLFF. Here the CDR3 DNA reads TGTGCCAGCAGCGGACCACAGGGGGCGTATGGTGAAAAACTGTTTTTT.

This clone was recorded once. The CDR3 region is CASSRSGGMQETQYF. The DNA of the CDR3 is TGTGCCAGCAGTCGTAGCGGGGGGATGCAAGAGACCCAGTACTTC. The chain employs TRBV9 and TRBJ2-5, with 10 bases matching TRBD2. Germline-derived CDR1 and CDR2 are SGDLS and YYNGEE. This CDR3 spans 15 amino acids. The J segment lost 2 bases and the V segment lost 5 bases, leaving 6 bases of the junction unmatched.

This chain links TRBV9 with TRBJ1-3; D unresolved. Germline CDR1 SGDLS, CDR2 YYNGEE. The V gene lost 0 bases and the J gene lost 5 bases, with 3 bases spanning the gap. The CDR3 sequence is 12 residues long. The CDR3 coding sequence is TGTGCCAGCAGCGTAGATAGAAACACCATATATTTT. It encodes CASSVDRNTIYF. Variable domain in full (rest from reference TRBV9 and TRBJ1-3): DSGVTQTPKHLITATGQRVTLRCSPRSGDLSVYWYQQSLDQGLQFLIQYYNGEERAKGNILERFSAQQFPDLHSELNLSSLELGDSALYFCASSVDRNTIYFGEGSWLTVV.

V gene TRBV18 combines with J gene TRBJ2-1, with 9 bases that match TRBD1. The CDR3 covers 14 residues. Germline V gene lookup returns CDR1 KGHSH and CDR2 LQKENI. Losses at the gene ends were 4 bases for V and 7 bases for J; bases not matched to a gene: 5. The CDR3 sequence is CASSHGQGSNEQFF. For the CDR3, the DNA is TGTGCCAGCTCACATGGACAGGGGTCAAATGAGCAGTTCTTC.

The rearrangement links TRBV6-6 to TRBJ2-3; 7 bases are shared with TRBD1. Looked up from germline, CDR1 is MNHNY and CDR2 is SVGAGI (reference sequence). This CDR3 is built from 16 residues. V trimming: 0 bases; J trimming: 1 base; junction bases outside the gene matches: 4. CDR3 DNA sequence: TGTGCCAGCAGTTACTCGACAGGGTATGGCACAGATACGCAGTATTTT. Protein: CASSYSTGYGTDTQYF.

CDR3 residues: CASTPRGRGNEQFF. The CDR3 nucleotides read TGTGCCAGTACCCCCCGCGGGAGGGGCAATGAGCAGTTCTTC. V is TRBV19 and J is TRBJ2-1, with 9 bases lining up with TRBD2. J was trimmed by 6 bases and V by 7 bases; bases with no gene match: 7. The germline V gene encodes CDR1 LNHDA and CDR2 SQIVND (reference sequence). The CDR3 has 14 residues.

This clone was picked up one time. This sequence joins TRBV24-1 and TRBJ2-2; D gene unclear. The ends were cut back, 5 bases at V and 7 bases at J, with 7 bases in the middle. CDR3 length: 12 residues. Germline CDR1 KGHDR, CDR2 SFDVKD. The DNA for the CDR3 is TGTGCCACCAGTGGGCCCGGCGGGGAGCTGTTTTTT. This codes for CATSGPGGELFF.

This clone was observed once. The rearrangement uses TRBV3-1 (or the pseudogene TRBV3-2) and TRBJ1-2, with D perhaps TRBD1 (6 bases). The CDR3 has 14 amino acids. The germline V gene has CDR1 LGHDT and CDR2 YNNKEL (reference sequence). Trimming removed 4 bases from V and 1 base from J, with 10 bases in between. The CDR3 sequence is CASSPGTSNYGYTF. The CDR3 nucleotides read TGTGCCAGCAGCCCCGGGACAAGTAACTATGGCTACACCTTC.

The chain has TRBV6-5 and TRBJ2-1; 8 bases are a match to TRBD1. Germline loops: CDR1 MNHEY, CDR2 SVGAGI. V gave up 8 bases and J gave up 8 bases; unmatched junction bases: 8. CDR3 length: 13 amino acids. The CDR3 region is CASGTGGRDEQFF. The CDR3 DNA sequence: TGTGCCAGCGGAACAGGGGGGCGCGATGAGCAGTTCTTC.

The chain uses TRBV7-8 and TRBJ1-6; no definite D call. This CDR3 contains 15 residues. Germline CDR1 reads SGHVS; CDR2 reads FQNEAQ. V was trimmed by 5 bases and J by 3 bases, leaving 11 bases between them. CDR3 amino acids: CASSLTDSYNSPLHF. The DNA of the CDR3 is TGTGCCAGCAGCCTGACGGATAGCTATAATTCACCCCTCCACTTT.

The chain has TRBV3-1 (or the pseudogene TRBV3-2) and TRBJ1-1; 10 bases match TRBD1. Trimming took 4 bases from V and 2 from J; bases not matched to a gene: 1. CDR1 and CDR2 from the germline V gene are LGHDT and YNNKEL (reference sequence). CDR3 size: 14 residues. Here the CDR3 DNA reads TGTGCCAGCAGCCGACAGGGGGCAAACACTGAAGCTTTCTTT. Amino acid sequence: CASSRQGANTEAFF.

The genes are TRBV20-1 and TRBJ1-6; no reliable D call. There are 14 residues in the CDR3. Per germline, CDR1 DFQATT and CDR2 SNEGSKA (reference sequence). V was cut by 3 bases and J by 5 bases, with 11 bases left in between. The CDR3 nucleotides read TGCAGTGCTAGTTCTAGCGGCGATAATTCACCCCTCCACTTT. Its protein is CSASSSGDNSPLHF.

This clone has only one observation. The CDR3 region is CASTLDSYPGANVLTF. As DNA, the CDR3 is TGTGCCAGCACCCTTGACAGCTACCCTGGGGCCAACGTCCTGACTTTC. This sequence joins TRBV2 and TRBJ2-6; a possible D gene is TRBD1 (5 bases). The CDR3 extends over 16 amino acids. Per the germline V gene, CDR1 is SNHLY and CDR2 is FYNNEI. V lost 7 bases and J 2 bases, leaving 15 bases between the germline ends. Filled out from reference TRBV2 and TRBJ2-6, the complete variable domain reads EPEVTQTPSHQVTQMGQEVILRCVPISNHLYFYWYRQILGQKVEFLVSFYNNEISEKSEIFDDQFSVERPDGSNFTLKIRSTKLEDSAMYFCASTLDSYPGANVLTFGAGSRLTVL.

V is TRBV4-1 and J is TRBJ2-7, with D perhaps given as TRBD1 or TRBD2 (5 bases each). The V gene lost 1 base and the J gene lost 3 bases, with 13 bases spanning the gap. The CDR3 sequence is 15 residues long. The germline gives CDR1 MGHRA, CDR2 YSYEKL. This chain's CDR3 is CASSQAGTGDYEQYF. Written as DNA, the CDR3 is TGCGCCAGCAGCCAAGCGGGGACGGGTGACTACGAGCAGTACTTC.

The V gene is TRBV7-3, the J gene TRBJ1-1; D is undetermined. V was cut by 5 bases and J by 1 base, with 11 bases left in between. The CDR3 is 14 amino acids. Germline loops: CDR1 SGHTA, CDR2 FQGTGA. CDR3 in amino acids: CASSPSSTNTEAFF. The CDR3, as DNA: TGTGCCAGCAGCCCCAGCTCCACGAACACTGAAGCTTTCTTT.

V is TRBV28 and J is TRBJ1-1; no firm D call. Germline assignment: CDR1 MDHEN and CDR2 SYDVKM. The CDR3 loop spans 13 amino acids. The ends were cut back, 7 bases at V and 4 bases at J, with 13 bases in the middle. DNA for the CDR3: TGTGCCAGCAAGAGGAACGTTGGCACTGAAGCTTTCTTT. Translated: CASKRNVGTEAFF.

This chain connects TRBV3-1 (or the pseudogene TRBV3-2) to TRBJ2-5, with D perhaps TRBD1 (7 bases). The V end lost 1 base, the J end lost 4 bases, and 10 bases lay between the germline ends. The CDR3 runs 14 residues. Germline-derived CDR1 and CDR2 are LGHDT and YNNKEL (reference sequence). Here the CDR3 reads CASSQGQGGETQYF. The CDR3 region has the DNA TGTGCCAGCAGCCAAGGACAGGGAGGAGAGACCCAGTACTTC.

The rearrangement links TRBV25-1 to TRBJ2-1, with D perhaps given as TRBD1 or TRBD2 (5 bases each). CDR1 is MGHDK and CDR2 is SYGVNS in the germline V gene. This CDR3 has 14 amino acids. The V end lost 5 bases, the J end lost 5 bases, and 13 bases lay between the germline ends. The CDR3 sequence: CASSRGDPHNEQFF. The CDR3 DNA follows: TGTGCCAGCAGTAGGGGAGACCCACACAATGAGCAGTTCTTC.

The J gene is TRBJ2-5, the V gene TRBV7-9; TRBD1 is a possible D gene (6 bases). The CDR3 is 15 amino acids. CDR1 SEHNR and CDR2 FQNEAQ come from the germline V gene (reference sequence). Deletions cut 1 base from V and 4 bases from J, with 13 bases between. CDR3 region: CASSLGSGDGETQYF. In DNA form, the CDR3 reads TGTGCCAGCAGCTTAGGTTCAGGGGATGGAGAGACCCAGTACTTC.